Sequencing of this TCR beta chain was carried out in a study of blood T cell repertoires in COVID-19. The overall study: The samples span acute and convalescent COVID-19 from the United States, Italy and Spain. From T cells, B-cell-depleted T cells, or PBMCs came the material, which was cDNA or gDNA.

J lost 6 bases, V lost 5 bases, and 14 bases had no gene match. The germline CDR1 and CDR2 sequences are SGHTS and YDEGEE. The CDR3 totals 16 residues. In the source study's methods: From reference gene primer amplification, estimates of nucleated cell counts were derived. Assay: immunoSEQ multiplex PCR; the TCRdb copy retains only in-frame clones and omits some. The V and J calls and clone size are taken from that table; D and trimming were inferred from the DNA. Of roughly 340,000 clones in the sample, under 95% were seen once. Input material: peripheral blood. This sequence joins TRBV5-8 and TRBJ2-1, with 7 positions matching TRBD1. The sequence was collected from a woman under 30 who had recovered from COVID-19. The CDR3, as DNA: TGTGCCAGCAGTAAAAGTCAGGGGGAATATGGCAATGAGCAGTTCTTC. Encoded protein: CASSKSQGEYGNEQFF.